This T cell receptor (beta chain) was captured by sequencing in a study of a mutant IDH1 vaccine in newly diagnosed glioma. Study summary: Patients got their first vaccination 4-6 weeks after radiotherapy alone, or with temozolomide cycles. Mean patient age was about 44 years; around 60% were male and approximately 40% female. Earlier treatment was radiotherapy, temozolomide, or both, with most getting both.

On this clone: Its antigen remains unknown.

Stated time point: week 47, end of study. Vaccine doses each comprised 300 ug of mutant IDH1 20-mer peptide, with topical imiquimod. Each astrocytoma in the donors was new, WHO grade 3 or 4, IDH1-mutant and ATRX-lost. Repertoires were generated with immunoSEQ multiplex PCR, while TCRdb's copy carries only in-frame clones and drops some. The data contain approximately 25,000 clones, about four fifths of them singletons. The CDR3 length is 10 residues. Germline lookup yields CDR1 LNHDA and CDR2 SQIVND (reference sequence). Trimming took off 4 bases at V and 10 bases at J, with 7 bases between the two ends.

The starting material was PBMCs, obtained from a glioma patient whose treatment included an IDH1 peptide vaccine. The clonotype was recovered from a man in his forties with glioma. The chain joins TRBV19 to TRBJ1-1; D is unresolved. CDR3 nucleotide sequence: TGTGCCAGTAGTAAGGGTGGAGCTTTCTTT. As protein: CASSKGGAFF.